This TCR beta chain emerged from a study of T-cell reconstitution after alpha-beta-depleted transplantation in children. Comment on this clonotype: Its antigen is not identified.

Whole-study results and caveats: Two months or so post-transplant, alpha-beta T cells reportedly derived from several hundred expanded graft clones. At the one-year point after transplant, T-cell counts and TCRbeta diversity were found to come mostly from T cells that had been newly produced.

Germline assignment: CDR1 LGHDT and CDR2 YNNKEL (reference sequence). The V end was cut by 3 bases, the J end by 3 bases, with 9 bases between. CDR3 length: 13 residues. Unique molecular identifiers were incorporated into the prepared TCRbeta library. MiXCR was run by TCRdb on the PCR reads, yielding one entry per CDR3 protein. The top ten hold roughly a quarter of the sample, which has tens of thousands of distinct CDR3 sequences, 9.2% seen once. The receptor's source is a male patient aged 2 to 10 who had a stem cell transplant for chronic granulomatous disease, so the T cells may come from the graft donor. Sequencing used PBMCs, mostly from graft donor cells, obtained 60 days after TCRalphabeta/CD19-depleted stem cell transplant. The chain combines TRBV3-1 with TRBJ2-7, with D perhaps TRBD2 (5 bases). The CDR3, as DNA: TGTGCCAGCAGCCAGACGGCGGGCTACGAGCAGTACTTC. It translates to CASSQTAGYEQYF.